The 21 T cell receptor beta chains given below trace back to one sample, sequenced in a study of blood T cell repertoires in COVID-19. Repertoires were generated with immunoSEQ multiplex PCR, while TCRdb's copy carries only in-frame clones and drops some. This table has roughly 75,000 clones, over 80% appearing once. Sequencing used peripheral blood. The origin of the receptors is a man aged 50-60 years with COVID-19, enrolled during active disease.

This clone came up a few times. Written as DNA, the CDR3 is TGTGCCAGCCGCACCTTGAGGGCGGGAGGGGCAGAGAAGAACACCGGGGAGCTGTTTTTT. It is translated as CASRTLRAGGAEKNTGELFF. V is TRBV21-1 and J is TRBJ2-2; the D call TRBD2 from the table was never checked on the DNA. TRBV21-1 constitutes a pseudogene. This CDR3 is built from 20 residues.

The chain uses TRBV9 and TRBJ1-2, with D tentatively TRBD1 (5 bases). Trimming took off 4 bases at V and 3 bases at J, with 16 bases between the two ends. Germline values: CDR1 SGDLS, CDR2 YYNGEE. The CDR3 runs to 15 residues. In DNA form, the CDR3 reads TGTGCCAGCAGCCCGCGGGACCTTTCGGACTATGGCTACACCTTC. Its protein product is CASSPRDLSDYGYTF.

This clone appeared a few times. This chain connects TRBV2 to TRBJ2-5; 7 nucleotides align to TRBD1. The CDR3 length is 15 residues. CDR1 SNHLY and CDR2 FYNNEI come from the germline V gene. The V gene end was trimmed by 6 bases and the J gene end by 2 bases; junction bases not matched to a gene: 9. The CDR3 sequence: CASSRQGGGQETQYF. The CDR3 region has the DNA TGTGCCAGCAGCCGACAGGGTGGCGGTCAAGAGACCCAGTACTTC.

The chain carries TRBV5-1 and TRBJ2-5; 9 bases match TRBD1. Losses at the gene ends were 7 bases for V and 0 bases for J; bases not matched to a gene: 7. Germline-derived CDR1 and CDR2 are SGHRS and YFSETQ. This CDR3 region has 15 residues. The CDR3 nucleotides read TGCGCCAGCGGGGGACAGGGCCTATACCAAGAGACCCAGTACTTC. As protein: CASGGQGLYQETQYF. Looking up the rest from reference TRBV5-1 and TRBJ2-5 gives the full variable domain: KAGVTQTPRYLIKTRGQQVTLSCSPISGHRSVSWYQQTPGQGLQFLFEYFSETQRNKGNFPGRFSGRQFSNSRSEMNVSTLELGDSALYLCASGGQGLYQETQYFGPGTRLLVL.

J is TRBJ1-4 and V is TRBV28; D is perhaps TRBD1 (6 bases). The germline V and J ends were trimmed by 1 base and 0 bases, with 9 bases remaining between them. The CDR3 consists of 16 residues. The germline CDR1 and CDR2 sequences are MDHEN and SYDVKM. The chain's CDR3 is CASSLFRTATNEKLFF. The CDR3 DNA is TGTGCCAGCAGTTTATTCCGGACAGCAACTAATGAAAAACTGTTTTTT.

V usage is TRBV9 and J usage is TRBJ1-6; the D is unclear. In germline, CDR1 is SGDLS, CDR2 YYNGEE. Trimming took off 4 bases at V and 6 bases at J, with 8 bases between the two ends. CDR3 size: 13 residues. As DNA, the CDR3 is TGTGCCAGCAGCAGGGAGGTTAATTCACCCCTCCACTTT. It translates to CASSREVNSPLHF. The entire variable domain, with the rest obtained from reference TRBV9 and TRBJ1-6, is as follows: DSGVTQTPKHLITATGQRVTLRCSPRSGDLSVYWYQQSLDQGLQFLIQYYNGEERAKGNILERFSAQQFPDLHSELNLSSLELGDSALYFCASSREVNSPLHFGNGTRLTVT.

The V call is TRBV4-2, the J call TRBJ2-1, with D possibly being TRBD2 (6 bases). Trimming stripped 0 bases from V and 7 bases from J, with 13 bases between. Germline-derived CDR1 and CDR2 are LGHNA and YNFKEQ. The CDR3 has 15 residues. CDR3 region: CASSQDRLAQNEQFF. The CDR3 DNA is TGTGCCAGCAGCCAAGATCGCCTAGCGCAAAATGAGCAGTTCTTC.

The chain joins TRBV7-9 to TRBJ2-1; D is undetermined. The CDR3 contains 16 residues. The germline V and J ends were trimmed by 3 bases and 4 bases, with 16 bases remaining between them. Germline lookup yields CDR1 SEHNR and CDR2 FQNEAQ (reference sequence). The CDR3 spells CASSFDLGRSYNEQFF. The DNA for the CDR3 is TGTGCCAGCAGCTTCGATCTTGGCCGGAGTTACAATGAGCAGTTCTTC.

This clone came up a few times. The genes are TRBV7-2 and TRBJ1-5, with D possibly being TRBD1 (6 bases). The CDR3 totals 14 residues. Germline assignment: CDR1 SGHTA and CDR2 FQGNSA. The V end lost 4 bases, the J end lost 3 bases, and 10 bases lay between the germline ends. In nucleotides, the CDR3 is TGTGCCAGCAGCTCCGGACAGTTCAATCAGCCCCAGCATTTT. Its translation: CASSSGQFNQPQHF.

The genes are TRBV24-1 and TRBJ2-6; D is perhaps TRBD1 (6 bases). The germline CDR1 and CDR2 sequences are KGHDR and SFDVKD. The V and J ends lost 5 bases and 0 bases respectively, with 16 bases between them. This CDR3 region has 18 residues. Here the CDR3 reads CATSGPLRGNSGANVLTF. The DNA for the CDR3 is TGTGCCACCAGTGGTCCCCTCAGGGGAAACTCTGGGGCCAACGTCCTGACTTTC.

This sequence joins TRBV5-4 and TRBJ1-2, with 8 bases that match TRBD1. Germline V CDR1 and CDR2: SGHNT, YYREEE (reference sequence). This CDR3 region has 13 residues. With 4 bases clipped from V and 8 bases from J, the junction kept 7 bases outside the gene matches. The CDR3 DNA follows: TGTGCCAGCAGCCTCCAGGGGGCGCAGGGCTACACCTTC. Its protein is CASSLQGAQGYTF.

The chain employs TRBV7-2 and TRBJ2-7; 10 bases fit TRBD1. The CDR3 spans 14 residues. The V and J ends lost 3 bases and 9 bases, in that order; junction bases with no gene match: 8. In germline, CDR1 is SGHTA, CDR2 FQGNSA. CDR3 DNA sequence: TGTGCCAGCAGCTTTTCAACCCGGGACAGGGGGCAGTACTTC. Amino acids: CASSFSTRDRGQYF.

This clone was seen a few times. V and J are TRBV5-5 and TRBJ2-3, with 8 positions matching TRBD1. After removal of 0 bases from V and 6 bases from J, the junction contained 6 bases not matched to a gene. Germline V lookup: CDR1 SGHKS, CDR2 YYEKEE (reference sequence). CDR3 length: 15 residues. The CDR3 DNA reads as TGTGCCAGCAGCTTGGAGGACAGGGCCCCCGATACGCAGTATTTT. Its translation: CASSLEDRAPDTQYF.

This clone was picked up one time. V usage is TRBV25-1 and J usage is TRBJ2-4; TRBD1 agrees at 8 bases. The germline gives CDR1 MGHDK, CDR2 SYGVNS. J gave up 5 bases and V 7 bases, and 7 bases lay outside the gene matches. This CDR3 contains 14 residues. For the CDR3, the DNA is TGTGCCAGCACTCCTGACAGGGGTCAAAACATTCAGTACTTC. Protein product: CASTPDRGQNIQYF.

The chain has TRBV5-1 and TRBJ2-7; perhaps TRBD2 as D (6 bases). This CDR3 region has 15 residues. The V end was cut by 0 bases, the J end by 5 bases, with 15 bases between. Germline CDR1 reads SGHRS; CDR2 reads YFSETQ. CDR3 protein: CASSLVGLPPNEQYF. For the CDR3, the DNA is TGCGCCAGCAGCTTGGTGGGACTGCCTCCCAACGAGCAGTACTTC. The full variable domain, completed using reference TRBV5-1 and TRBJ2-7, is KAGVTQTPRYLIKTRGQQVTLSCSPISGHRSVSWYQQTPGQGLQFLFEYFSETQRNKGNFPGRFSGRQFSNSRSEMNVSTLELGDSALYLCASSLVGLPPNEQYFGPGTRLTVT.

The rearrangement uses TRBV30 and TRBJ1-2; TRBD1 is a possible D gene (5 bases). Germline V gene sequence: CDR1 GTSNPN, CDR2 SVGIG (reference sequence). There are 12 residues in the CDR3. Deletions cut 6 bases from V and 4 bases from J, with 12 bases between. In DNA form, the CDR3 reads TGTGCCTGCAGTCCCGGGGGCTATGGCTACACCTTC. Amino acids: CACSPGGYGYTF.

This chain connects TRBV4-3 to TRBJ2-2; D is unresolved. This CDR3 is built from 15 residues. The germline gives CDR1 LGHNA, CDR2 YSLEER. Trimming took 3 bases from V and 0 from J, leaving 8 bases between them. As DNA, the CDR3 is TGCGCCAGCAGCCAGGAGAGAGCGAACACCGGGGAGCTGTTTTTT. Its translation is CASSQERANTGELFF.

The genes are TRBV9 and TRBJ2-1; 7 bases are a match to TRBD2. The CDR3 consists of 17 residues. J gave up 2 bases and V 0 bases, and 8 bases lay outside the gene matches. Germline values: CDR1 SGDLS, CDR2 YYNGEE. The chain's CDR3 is CASSVEREGPPYNEQFF. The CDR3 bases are TGTGCCAGCAGCGTAGAAAGGGAGGGGCCTCCCTACAATGAGCAGTTCTTC.

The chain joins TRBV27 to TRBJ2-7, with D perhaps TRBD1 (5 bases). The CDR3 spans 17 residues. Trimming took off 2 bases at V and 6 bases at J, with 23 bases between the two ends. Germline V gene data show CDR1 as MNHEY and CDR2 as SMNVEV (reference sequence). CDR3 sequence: CASSLRLDSRSPGEQYF. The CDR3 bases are TGTGCCAGCAGTTTAAGGTTAGACAGCAGGAGCCCGGGCGAGCAGTACTTC.

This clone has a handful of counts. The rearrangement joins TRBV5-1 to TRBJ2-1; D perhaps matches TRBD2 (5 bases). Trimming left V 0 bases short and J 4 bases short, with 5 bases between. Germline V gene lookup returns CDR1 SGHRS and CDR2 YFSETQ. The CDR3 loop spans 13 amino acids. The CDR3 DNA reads TGCGCCAGCAGCTTGGTAGCGTACAATGAGCAGTTCTTC. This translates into CASSLVAYNEQFF.

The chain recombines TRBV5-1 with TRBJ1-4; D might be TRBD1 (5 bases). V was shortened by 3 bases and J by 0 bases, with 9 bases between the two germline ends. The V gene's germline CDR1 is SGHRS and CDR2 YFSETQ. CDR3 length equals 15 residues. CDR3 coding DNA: TGCGCCAGCAGCTGGGGCGGTGCAACTAATGAAAAACTGTTTTTT. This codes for CASSWGGATNEKLFF.